The clone carrying this T cell receptor beta chain was counted a few times. Each CDR3 protein is one row after TCRdb ran MiXCR on the RACE reads. The sample consists of approximately 77,000 distinct CDR3 sequences, roughly 7.2% of them appearing once. Time point given: patch test 1, 2 weeks after DPC sensitization. The treatment: therapeutic diphenylcyclopropenone sensitization with weekly scalp DPC. These data originate in a study of human T cells and chemical hapten exposure. The sample in question was whole blood, obtained in connection with sensitization to the hapten diphenylcyclopropenone (DPC). The TCR originated in a woman aged 25 to 39 with alopecia areata. Some clones in this sample may be carry-over from other donors' samples.

CDR3 amino acids: CASSESGGSPLHF. In DNA, the CDR3 is TGCGCCAGCAGTGAGTCGGGCGGTTCACCCCTCCACTTT. The gene calls are TRBV10-2 and TRBJ1-6; no definite D call. With 0 bases removed from V and 9 bases from J, the gap between germline ends came to 6 bases. CDR1 is WSHSY and CDR2 is SAAADI in the germline V gene. The CDR3 runs 13 residues.